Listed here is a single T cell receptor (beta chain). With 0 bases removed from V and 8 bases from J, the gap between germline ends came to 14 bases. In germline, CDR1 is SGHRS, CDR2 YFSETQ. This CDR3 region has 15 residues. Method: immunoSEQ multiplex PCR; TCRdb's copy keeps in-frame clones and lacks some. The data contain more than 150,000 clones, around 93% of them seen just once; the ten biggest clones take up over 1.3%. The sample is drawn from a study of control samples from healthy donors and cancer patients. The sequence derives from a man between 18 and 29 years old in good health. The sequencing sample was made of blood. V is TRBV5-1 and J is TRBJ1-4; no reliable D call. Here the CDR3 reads CASSLDGGSREKLFF. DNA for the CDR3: TGCGCCAGCAGCTTGGATGGCGGGTCTCGAGAAAAACTGTTTTTT.